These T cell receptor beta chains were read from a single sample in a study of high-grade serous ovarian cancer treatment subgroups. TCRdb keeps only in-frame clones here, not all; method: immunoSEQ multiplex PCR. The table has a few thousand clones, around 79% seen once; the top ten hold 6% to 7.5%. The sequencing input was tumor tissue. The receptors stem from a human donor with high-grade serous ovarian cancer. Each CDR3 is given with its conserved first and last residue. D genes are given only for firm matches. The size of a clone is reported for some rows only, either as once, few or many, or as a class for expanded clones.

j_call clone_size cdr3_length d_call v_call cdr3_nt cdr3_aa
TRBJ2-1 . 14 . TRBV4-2 TGTGCCAGCAGCCACACCGGACTGCGGGATGAGCAGTTCTTC CASSHTGLRDEQFF
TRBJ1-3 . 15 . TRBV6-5 TGTGCCAGCAGTTACTCGGAAGGGGTAGGAAACACCATATATTTT CASSYSEGVGNTIYF
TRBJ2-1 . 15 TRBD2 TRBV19 TGTGCCAGTAGTTTTAGCGGGGGGGCCTTCGGTGAGCAGTTCTTC CASSFSGGAFGEQFF
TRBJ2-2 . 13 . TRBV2 TGTGCCAGCAGCACAGAGGGAACCGGGGAGCTGTTTTTT CASSTEGTGELFF
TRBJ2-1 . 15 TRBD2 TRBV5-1 TGCGCCAGCAGCTGGGGTAGCGGGGGGGCGAATGAGCAGTTCTTC CASSWGSGGANEQFF
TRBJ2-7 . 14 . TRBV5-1 TGCGCCAGCAGCGTGACCACCGGGACCTACGAGCAGTACTTC CASSVTTGTYEQYF
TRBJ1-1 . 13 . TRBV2 TGTGCCAGCAGTGGGGACACGAACACTGAAGCTTTCTTT CASSGDTNTEAFF
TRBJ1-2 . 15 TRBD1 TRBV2 TGTGCCAGCAGTGAATTGGGACAGACTTTCTATGGCTACACCTTC CASSELGQTFYGYTF
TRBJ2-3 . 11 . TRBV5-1 TGCGCCAGCAGCTTTACAGATACGCAGTATTTT CASSFTDTQYF
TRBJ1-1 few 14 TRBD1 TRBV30 TGTGCCCGGATTGACAGGGTTGAAAGAACTGAAGCTTTCTTT CARIDRVERTEAFF
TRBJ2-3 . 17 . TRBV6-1 TGTGCCAGCAGTGCTCTACAGAGGGCAGAGGGGTGGGATACGCAGTATTTT CASSALQRAEGWDTQYF
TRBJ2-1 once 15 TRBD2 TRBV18 TGTGCCAGCTCACCGAGCGGGGGAATAACCAATGAGCAGTTCTTC CASSPSGGITNEQFF
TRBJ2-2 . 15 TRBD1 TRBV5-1 TGCGCCAGCAGCCGGGAGACAGGGGCGCCCGGGGAGCTGTTTTTT CASSRETGAPGELFF
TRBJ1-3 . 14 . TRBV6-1 TGTGCCAGCAGCCATTCAGGCTCTGGAAACACCATATATTTT CASSHSGSGNTIYF
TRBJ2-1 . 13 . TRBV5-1 TGCGCCAGCAGCTTGGGGACTCGGAATGAGCAGTTCTTC CASSLGTRNEQFF
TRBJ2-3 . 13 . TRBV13 TGTGCCAGCAGCTTAATAGGGGGAGATACGCAGTATTTT CASSLIGGDTQYF
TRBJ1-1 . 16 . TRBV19 TGTGCCAGTAGTATGAGACCGCAAGGGGAAGGTACTGAAGCTTTCTTT CASSMRPQGEGTEAFF
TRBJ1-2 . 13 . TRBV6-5 TGTGCCAGCAGCCCCGCGTGGAACTATGGCTACACCTTC CASSPAWNYGYTF
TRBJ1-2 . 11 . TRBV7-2 TGTGCCAGCAGCTTTGGTTATGGCTACACCTTC CASSFGYGYTF
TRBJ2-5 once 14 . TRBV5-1 TGCGCCAGCAGCTTGAGCCGAGGGGGAGAGACCCAGTACTTC CASSLSRGGETQYF
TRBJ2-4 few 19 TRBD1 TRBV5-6 TGTGCCAGCAGCTTGGAGAAGGGACAGGGGGCGGAAGCCAAAAACATTCAGTACTTC CASSLEKGQGAEAKNIQYF
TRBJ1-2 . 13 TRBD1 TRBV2 TGTGCCAGCAGTGGGACAGGGGGCTATGGCTACACCTTC CASSGTGGYGYTF
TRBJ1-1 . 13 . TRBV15 TGTGCCACCAGCAGCAGGAAAAGCACTGAAGCTTTCTTT CATSSRKSTEAFF
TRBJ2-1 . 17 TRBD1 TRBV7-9 TGTGCCAGCAGGGACCCGGGACAGGCCAGCTCCTACAATGAGCAGTTCTTC CASRDPGQASSYNEQFF
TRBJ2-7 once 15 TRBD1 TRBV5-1 TGCGCCAGCAGCTTGGCCCAGGGGGTCTCCTACGAGCAGTACTTC CASSLAQGVSYEQYF
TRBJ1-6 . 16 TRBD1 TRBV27 TGTGCCAGCAGCTTAGCCGGGGACAGGTTCAATTCACCCCTCCACTTT CASSLAGDRFNSPLHF